These 8 T cell receptor beta chains were all obtained from the same sample, sequenced in a study of identical twins. In TCRdb, the 5' RACE reads were re-called with MiXCR into one record per CDR3 protein. Of 410,000 or so distinct CDR3 sequences detected, approximately 17% appear once; the ten largest clones hold 10% to 15%. The sequenced sample consisted of naive T cells sorted from blood. These receptors all stem from a man aged 50-60 years in good health.

The CDR3 DNA follows: TGCAGCGTGCGAGGGACAGGTCGTCTGGACACCGGGGAGCTGTTTTTT. As protein: CSVRGTGRLDTGELFF. This chain uses TRBV29-1 with TRBJ2-2; 8 positions agree with TRBD1. CDR1 is SQVTM, CDR2 ANQGSEA, per germline. The trim removed 6 bases at V and 3 bases at J, leaving 12 bases unmatched. The CDR3 is made up of 16 amino acids.

J is TRBJ2-1 and V is TRBV20-1, with 8 bases matching TRBD1. The CDR3 loop spans 13 amino acids. Per germline, CDR1 DFQATT and CDR2 SNEGSKA (reference sequence). The V gene end was trimmed by 5 bases and the J gene end by 2 bases; junction bases not matched to a gene: 2. The CDR3 region has the DNA TGCAGTGCTTGGACAGGGACCTACAATGAGCAGTTCTTC. It codes for CSAWTGTYNEQFF.

V usage is TRBV12-3 or TRBV12-4 and J usage is TRBJ2-2, with D maybe TRBD1 (6 bases). The CDR3 length is 15 residues. The ends were cut back, 7 bases at V and 0 bases at J, with 12 bases in the middle. Here the CDR3 reads CASTRTDANTGELFF. CDR3 DNA sequence: TGTGCCAGCACCCGGACAGACGCGAACACCGGGGAGCTGTTTTTT.

This clonotype was picked up a small number of times. The chain uses TRBV15 and TRBJ1-1; D remains unclear. CDR1 and CDR2 (germline): LNHNV, YYDKDF (reference sequence). CDR3 size: 14 residues. The V end lost 0 bases, the J end lost 1 base, and 6 bases lay between the germline ends. CDR3 amino acids: CATSRETPNTEAFF. The CDR3 DNA sequence: TGTGCCACCAGCAGAGAGACACCGAACACTGAAGCTTTCTTT.

This clonotype was seen at least ten times. The chain couples TRBV5-1 to TRBJ2-5, with TRBD2 matching 10 bases. V gave up 4 bases and J gave up 1 base; unmatched junction bases: 13. CDR1 and CDR2 from the germline V gene are SGHRS and YFSETQ. This CDR3 region has 18 residues. CDR3 in amino acids: CASSHQPAPSGSQETQYF. The CDR3 DNA follows: TGCGCCAGCAGCCACCAACCAGCCCCTAGCGGGAGCCAAGAGACCCAGTACTTC.

In its sample, this clonotype was seen a few times. The V and J genes are TRBV4-2 and TRBJ2-5, with a weak D call TRBD2 (5 bases). The V and J ends lost 1 base and 5 bases respectively, with 14 bases between them. The CDR3 length is 15 residues. Per the germline V gene, CDR1 is LGHNA and CDR2 is YNFKEQ. CDR3 sequence (DNA): TGTGCCAGCAGCCAAGGGGCCGGGATTGGGGAGACCCAGTACTTC. Residues: CASSQGAGIGETQYF.

This clonotype has more than one count but fewer than ten. The rearrangement links TRBV9 to TRBJ2-2, with TRBD1 matching over 7 bases. V was pared by 0 bases and J by 2 bases, with 1 base of the junction left unmatched. The CDR3 runs to 15 residues. Per germline, CDR1 SGDLS and CDR2 YYNGEE. The CDR3 spells CASSVGDRNTGELFF. In DNA, the CDR3 is TGTGCCAGCAGCGTAGGGGACAGAAACACCGGGGAGCTGTTTTTT. The variable domain in full, with the rest retrieved from reference TRBV9 and TRBJ2-2, is DSGVTQTPKHLITATGQRVTLRCSPRSGDLSVYWYQQSLDQGLQFLIQYYNGEERAKGNILERFSAQQFPDLHSELNLSSLELGDSALYFCASSVGDRNTGELFFGEGSRLTVL.

This clonotype was detected only a few times. The chain combines TRBV12-3 or TRBV12-4 with TRBJ2-1; 10 nucleotides align to TRBD2. V dropped 6 bases and J dropped 4; count of bases not matched to a gene: 3. The CDR3 sequence is 14 residues long. In DNA form, the CDR3 reads TGTGCCAGCAGCACTAGCGGGGAATACAATGAGCAGTTCTTC. This codes for CASSTSGEYNEQFF.